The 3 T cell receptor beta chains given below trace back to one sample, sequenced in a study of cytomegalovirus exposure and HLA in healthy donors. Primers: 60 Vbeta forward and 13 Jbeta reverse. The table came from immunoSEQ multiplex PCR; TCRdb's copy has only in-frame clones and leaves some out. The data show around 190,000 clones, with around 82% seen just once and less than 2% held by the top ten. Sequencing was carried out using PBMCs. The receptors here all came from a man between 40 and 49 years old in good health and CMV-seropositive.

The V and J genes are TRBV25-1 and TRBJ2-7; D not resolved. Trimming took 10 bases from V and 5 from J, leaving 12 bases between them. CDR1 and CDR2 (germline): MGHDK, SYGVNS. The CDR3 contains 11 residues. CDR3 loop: CATRRGNEQYF. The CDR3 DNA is TGTGCCACCCGGAGAGGCAACGAGCAGTACTTC.

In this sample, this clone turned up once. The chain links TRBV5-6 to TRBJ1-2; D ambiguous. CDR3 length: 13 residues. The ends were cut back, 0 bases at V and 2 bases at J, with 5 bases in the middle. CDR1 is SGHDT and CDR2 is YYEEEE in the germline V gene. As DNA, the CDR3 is TGTGCCAGCAGCTTGGGAGGGAACTATGGCTACACCTTC. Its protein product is CASSLGGNYGYTF.

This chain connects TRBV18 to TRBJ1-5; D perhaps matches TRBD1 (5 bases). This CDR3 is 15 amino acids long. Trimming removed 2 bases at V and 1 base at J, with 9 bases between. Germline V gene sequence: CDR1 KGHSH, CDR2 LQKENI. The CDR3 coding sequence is TGTGCCAGCTCACCAGGGGCAGGCAGCAATCAGCCCCAGCATTTT. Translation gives CASSPGAGSNQPQHF.